The 25 T cell receptor beta chains presented below share a single source sample, sequenced in a study of T cells after posttransplantation cyclophosphamide. Clones were sequenced by immunoSEQ multiplex PCR, and TCRdb holds only the in-frame ones, with some missing. Observed in the sample are about 44,000 clones, none of them singletons. The material sequenced was PBMCs. These receptors were taken from a man in his forties in good health, CMV-negative, and a related stem cell transplant donor.

This clone came up many times. The chain links TRBV2 to TRBJ1-1, with 11 nucleotides matching TRBD1. The V gene's germline CDR1 is SNHLY and CDR2 FYNNEI. The ends lost 6 bases at V and 4 bases at J; junction bases unmatched: 4. This CDR3 contains 14 residues. The CDR3 DNA reads as TGTGCCAGCAGCCTGGACAGGGGGCTCACTGAAGCTTTCTTT. This gives the protein CASSLDRGLTEAFF.

This clone has only a few counts. The genes are TRBV7-9 and TRBJ2-3; possibly TRBD1 for D (6 bases). The germline V and J ends were trimmed by 10 bases and 0 bases, with 17 bases remaining between them. Germline CDR1 and CDR2: SEHNR and FQNEAQ (reference sequence). The CDR3 runs to 15 residues. The CDR3 coding sequence is TGTGCCACGGACTCGACAGGTACTAGCACAGATACGCAGTATTTT. Amino acid sequence: CATDSTGTSTDTQYF.

The chain is built from TRBV5-1 and TRBJ1-1; D remains ambiguous. The CDR3 is 15 residues long. Looked up from germline, CDR1 is SGHRS and CDR2 is YFSETQ. V was pared by 0 bases and J by 0 bases, with 9 bases between. The CDR3 nucleotides are TGCGCCAGCAGCTTGGACAGACCCTTGAACACTGAAGCTTTCTTT. Translating gives CASSLDRPLNTEAFF.

This clone was recorded at least ten times. The chain links TRBV18 to TRBJ1-4; TRBD1 matches 7 bases. V was clipped by 6 bases and J by 4 bases; unmatched bases: 8. The CDR3 totals 15 residues. Germline V CDR1 and CDR2: KGHSH, LQKENI. CDR3 sequence: CASSSLGQINEKLFF. The CDR3 region has the DNA TGTGCCAGCTCGTCGCTGGGACAGATTAATGAAAAACTGTTTTTT. The complete variable domain, with remaining parts taken from reference TRBV18 and TRBJ1-4, reads NAGVMQNPRHLVRRRGQEARLRCSPMKGHSHVYWYRQLPEEGLKFMVYLQKENIIDESGMPKERFSAEFPKEGPSILRIQQVVRGDSAAYFCASSSLGQINEKLFFGSGTQLSVL.

In its sample, this clone was seen many times. This rearrangement joins TRBV19 to TRBJ2-2; unclear D gene. Trimming shortened V by 3 bases and J by 5 bases, and 10 bases separated the two germline ends. The germline V gene encodes CDR1 LNHDA and CDR2 SQIVND (reference sequence). This CDR3 has 14 residues. The CDR3 sequence is CASSIAVKTGELFF. The CDR3 DNA reads TGTGCCAGTAGTATCGCAGTCAAAACCGGGGAGCTGTTTTTT. The full variable domain, in which reference TRBV19 and TRBJ2-2 provide the parts outside the CDR3, is DGGITQSPKYLFRKEGQNVTLSCEQNLNHDAMYWYRQDPGQGLRLIYYSQIVNDFQKGDIAEGYSVSREKKESFPLTVTSAQKNPTAFYLCASSIAVKTGELFFGEGSRLTVL.

This clone came up many times. The chain links TRBV5-8 to TRBJ2-6, with D unclear. CDR1 and CDR2 from the germline V gene are SGHTS and YDEGEE. This CDR3 spans 15 amino acids. V dropped 3 bases and J dropped 2 bases, with 9 bases sitting between them. The CDR3 loop reads CASSWSLTGANVLTF. The DNA for the CDR3 is TGTGCCAGCAGCTGGAGCCTAACTGGGGCCAACGTCCTGACTTTC.

This clone was counted at least ten times. The V gene is TRBV7-7, the J gene TRBJ2-7, with a weak D call TRBD1 (5 bases). CDR1 and CDR2 from the germline V gene are SSHAT and FNYEAQ (reference sequence). The CDR3 extends over 14 amino acids. V dropped 5 bases and J dropped 0 bases, with 11 bases sitting between them. DNA for the CDR3: TGTGCCAGCAGCCCGGACAAGAGCTCCTACGAGCAGTACTTC. It yields the protein CASSPDKSSYEQYF.

This clone was recorded at least ten times. DNA for the CDR3: TGTGCCAGCAAAGGACAGTCACTCATGAACACTGAAGCTTTCTTT. It translates to CASKGQSLMNTEAFF. V usage is TRBV2 and J usage is TRBJ1-1; D is possibly TRBD1 (6 bases). The CDR3 is 15 residues long. The ends were cut back, 7 bases at V and 0 bases at J, with 15 bases in the middle. From germline, CDR1 is SNHLY and CDR2 FYNNEI.

The chain carries TRBV7-9 and TRBJ2-5, with TRBD2 identical over 9 bases. V was pared by 0 bases and J by 1 base, with 3 bases of the junction left unmatched. Germline CDR1 SEHNR, CDR2 FQNEAQ (reference sequence). This CDR3 contains 16 residues. This chain's CDR3 is CASSLARRGGQETQYF. Here the CDR3 DNA reads TGTGCCAGCAGCTTAGCGCGGCGGGGGGGCCAAGAGACCCAGTACTTC.

This clone has ten or more counts. This chain joins TRBV18 and TRBJ1-5; D is unresolved. The V end was cut by 5 bases, the J end by 0 bases, with 14 bases between. CDR3 size: 16 residues. The germline CDR1 and CDR2 sequences are KGHSH and LQKENI. In DNA, the CDR3 is TGTGCCAGCTCATATCGGCAGGAAGATAGCAATCAGCCCCAGCATTTT. As protein: CASSYRQEDSNQPQHF.

This clone was counted many times. This chain joins TRBV6-5 and TRBJ2-7, with 7 bases matching TRBD1. Germline CDR1 and CDR2: MNHEY and SVGAGI. The junction had 6 bases not matched to a gene; V was cut back by 7 bases and J by 0 bases. The CDR3 loop spans 14 amino acids. CDR3 DNA: TGTGCCAGCACCAGGGACAGTAGCTCCTACGAGCAGTACTTC. Amino acids: CASTRDSSSYEQYF.

This clone was picked up many times. CDR3 sequence (DNA): TGCGCCAGCAGACAGGACAGCGGCAATCAGCCCCAGCATTTT. This sequence encodes CASRQDSGNQPQHF. This sequence joins TRBV5-1 and TRBJ1-5, with D possibly being TRBD1 (6 bases). V lost 5 bases to trimming and J lost 2 bases, with 11 bases between them. Germline-derived CDR1 and CDR2 are SGHRS and YFSETQ. CDR3 length equals 14 residues.

V gene TRBV7-9 combines with J gene TRBJ2-1; a possible D gene is TRBD1 (6 bases). Germline assignment: CDR1 SEHNR and CDR2 FQNEAQ (reference sequence). V lost 0 bases, J lost 4 bases, and 10 bases lay in between. This CDR3 is built from 15 residues. Here the CDR3 DNA reads TGTGCCAGCAGCTTAGCAGGGGGAACTTACAATGAGCAGTTCTTC. This gives the protein CASSLAGGTYNEQFF.

This clone has just a few counts. The chain uses TRBV4-1 and TRBJ2-5; TRBD1 is a possible D gene (6 bases). Trimming left V 6 bases short and J 3 bases short, with 14 bases between. The V gene's germline CDR1 is MGHRA and CDR2 YSYEKL. This CDR3 is built from 14 residues. The CDR3 reads CASSRDTLKETQYF. The CDR3 DNA follows: TGCGCCAGCAGTCGGGACACACTTAAAGAGACCCAGTACTTC.

This clone occurred many times. The chain recombines TRBV5-8 with TRBJ2-1, with 13 bases matching TRBD2. With V trimmed by 4 bases and J by 7 bases, 8 bases remained unmatched. Germline CDR1 reads SGHTS; CDR2 reads YDEGEE. This CDR3 spans 16 amino acids. The CDR3 region has the DNA TGTGCCAGCAGCGTGTACAGGGGACTAGCGGGAAATGAGCAGTTCTTC. The encoded protein is CASSVYRGLAGNEQFF.

This clone occurred a few times. This chain uses TRBV28 with TRBJ2-3; 8 nucleotides line up with TRBD2. This CDR3 has 16 amino acids. The V segment lost 3 bases and the J segment 3 bases; nucleotides outside the gene matches: 8. The germline V gene has CDR1 MDHEN and CDR2 SYDVKM. The CDR3 spells CASSFRRGGFTDTQYF. Written as DNA, the CDR3 is TGTGCCAGCAGTTTCCGCCGGGGGGGTTTTACAGATACGCAGTATTTT.

This clone was seen ten or more times. CDR3 region: CASSLDGAGGLDTQYF. In DNA form, the CDR3 reads TGTGCCAGCAGCTTAGATGGCGCGGGAGGGCTTGATACGCAGTATTTT. The V call is TRBV11-2, the J call TRBJ2-3, with 9 bases identical to TRBD2. Unmatched junction bases numbered 7, after V lost 0 bases and J lost 6 bases. In germline, CDR1 is SGHAT, CDR2 FQNNGV. The CDR3 is 16 residues long.

This clone came up many times. The chain recombines TRBV11-3 with TRBJ2-1, with TRBD2 matching 10 bases. The germline CDR1 and CDR2 sequences are SGHNT and YENEEA. The CDR3 length is 17 residues. The V gene end was trimmed by 7 bases and the J gene end by 3 bases; junction bases not matched to a gene: 12. The CDR3 loop reads CASTASGSRMGYNEQFF. CDR3 DNA: TGTGCCAGCACCGCTAGCGGGAGTAGGATGGGCTACAATGAGCAGTTCTTC.

This clone was seen ten or more times. The V and J genes are TRBV7-9 and TRBJ1-1; D may be TRBD1 (6 bases). Germline loops: CDR1 SEHNR, CDR2 FQNEAQ (reference sequence). CDR3 length equals 14 residues. Trimming removed 2 bases from V and 3 bases from J, with 10 bases in between. CDR3 residues: CASSLMGADTEAFF. For the CDR3, the DNA is TGTGCCAGCAGCTTAATGGGGGCGGACACTGAAGCTTTCTTT.

Ten or more counts support this clone. The genes are TRBV11-2 and TRBJ1-1; D is undetermined. V lost 1 base and J lost 5, with 14 bases in between. This CDR3 has 15 amino acids. Germline V lookup: CDR1 SGHAT, CDR2 FQNNGV. The CDR3 spells CASSLGWTEETEAFF. The CDR3, as DNA: TGTGCCAGCAGCTTAGGGTGGACTGAAGAGACTGAAGCTTTCTTT. The whole variable domain, filled in from reference TRBV11-2 and TRBJ1-1, reads EAGVAQSPRYKIIEKRQSVAFWCNPISGHATLYWYQQILGQGPKLLIQFQNNGVVDDSQLPKDRFSAERLKGVDSTLKIQPAKLEDSAVYLCASSLGWTEETEAFFGQGTRLTVV.

The table lists this clone with many counts. The gene calls are TRBV14 and TRBJ1-1, with 8 bases matching TRBD1. This CDR3 comprises 14 residues. Trimming took 4 bases from V and 1 from J; bases not matched to a gene: 2. Germline CDR1 reads SGHDN; CDR2 reads FVKESK. The CDR3 DNA reads TGTGCCAGCAGCCGAGACAGGGGGAACACTGAAGCTTTCTTT. Protein sequence: CASSRDRGNTEAFF. Full variable domain (rest looked up from reference TRBV14 and TRBJ1-1): EAGVTQFPSHSVIEKGQTVTLRCDPISGHDNLYWYRRVMGKEIKFLLHFVKESKQDESGMPNNRFLAERTGGTYSTLKVQPAELEDSGVYFCASSRDRGNTEAFFGQGTRLTVV.

This chain joins TRBV4-3 and TRBJ2-1, with 10 positions matching TRBD2. The CDR3 contains 13 residues. The junction had 2 bases not matched to a gene; V was cut back by 4 bases and J by 8 bases. Per the germline V gene, CDR1 is LGHNA and CDR2 is YSLEER. The CDR3 DNA reads as TGCGCCAGCAGCCTAGCGGGAGGCGATGAGCAGTTCTTC. As protein: CASSLAGGDEQFF.

This clone showed up many times. This sequence joins TRBV18 and TRBJ2-2; D might be TRBD1 (7 bases). This CDR3 comprises 16 residues. From germline, CDR1 is KGHSH and CDR2 LQKENI. V was shortened by 4 bases and J by 5 bases, with 17 bases between the two germline ends. CDR3 protein: CASSRGTASPTGELFF. The CDR3 DNA reads as TGTGCCAGCTCACGCGGGACAGCTAGCCCAACCGGGGAGCTGTTTTTT.

The sample holds many counts of this clone. The chain recombines TRBV13 with TRBJ1-5; D ambiguous. The CDR3 is 14 residues long. Per the germline V gene, CDR1 is PRHDT and CDR2 is FYEKMQ (reference sequence). Trimming took off 0 bases at V and 5 bases at J, with 8 bases between the two ends. The CDR3 sequence: CASSLGLSYQPQHF. The CDR3 nucleotides are TGTGCCAGCAGCTTAGGCCTCTCCTATCAGCCCCAGCATTTT.

Ten or more counts support this clone. The chain has TRBV6-1 and TRBJ2-5; 7 nucleotides match TRBD2. The CDR3 has 13 residues. CDR1 and CDR2 from the germline V gene are MNHNS and SASEGT. The V segment lost 7 bases and the J segment 7 bases; nucleotides outside the gene matches: 9. In nucleotides, the CDR3 is TGTGCCAGCAAAGATGAGGGGAGGGCGACCCAGTACTTC. Translation gives CASKDEGRATQYF.